The 30 T cell receptor beta chains listed next were all sequenced from one sample in a study of glioma-infiltrating T cells after dendritic cell vaccination. The method was immunoSEQ multiplex PCR; TCRdb's version includes in-frame clones alone and lacks a portion of them. In the table there are 70,000 to 95,000 clones, around 86% of which are singletons. Stated time point: after dendritic cell vaccination, including at tumor progression/relapse. This material consisted of blood, taken after dendritic cell vaccination. All receptors come from a human donor with glioblastoma.

This chain uses TRBV7-2 with TRBJ2-5; 7 bases agree with TRBD1. The CDR3 is made up of 13 amino acids. The germline gives CDR1 SGHTA, CDR2 FQGNSA. Unmatched junction bases numbered 8, after V lost 6 bases and J lost 7 bases. CDR3 nucleotides: TGTGCCAGCAGTTTTACAGGGGAAGGGACCCAGTACTTC. This translates into CASSFTGEGTQYF. The whole variable domain, filled in from reference TRBV7-2 and TRBJ2-5, reads GAGVSQSPSNKVTEKGKDVELRCDPISGHTALYWYRQSLGQGLEFLIYFQGNSAPDKSGLPSDRFSAERTGGSVSTLTIQRTQQEDSAVYLCASSFTGEGTQYFGPGTRLLVL.

The chain uses TRBV5-6 and TRBJ2-3, with 7 bases that match TRBD2. The junction had 7 bases not matched to a gene; V was cut back by 4 bases and J by 11 bases. The CDR3 runs to 12 residues. From germline, CDR1 is SGHDT and CDR2 YYEEEE. CDR3 protein: CASSSGTPQQYF. In DNA form, the CDR3 reads TGTGCCAGCAGCAGCGGGACTCCTCAGCAGTATTTT.

The V gene is TRBV18, the J gene TRBJ1-5, with 8 bases that match TRBD1. The CDR3 spans 14 residues. Germline lookup yields CDR1 KGHSH and CDR2 LQKENI. With 6 bases clipped from V and 7 bases from J, the junction kept 8 bases outside the gene matches. CDR3 sequence: CASSQGQGRQPQHF. The CDR3 DNA sequence: TGTGCCAGCTCTCAAGGACAGGGTAGACAGCCCCAGCATTTT.

V and J are TRBV7-8 and TRBJ2-5, with 10 bases fitting TRBD1. CDR3 size: 15 residues. CDR1 and CDR2 from the germline V gene are SGHVS and FQNEAQ. The trim removed 5 bases at V and 5 bases at J, leaving 8 bases unmatched. Written as DNA, the CDR3 is TGTGCCAGCAGCCCCCGGGACAGGGGATGGGAGACCCAGTACTTC. Its translation is CASSPRDRGWETQYF.

This clone occurred once. The gene calls are TRBV5-1 and TRBJ2-7; D gene unclear. The length of the CDR3 is 12 residues. CDR1 and CDR2 (germline): SGHRS, YFSETQ. Trimming stripped 4 bases from V and 3 bases from J, with 8 bases between. CDR3 sequence reads: CASSLSVYEQYF. The DNA for the CDR3 is TGCGCCAGCAGCCTGAGCGTCTACGAGCAGTACTTC.

The chain has TRBV7-2 and TRBJ1-2; 10 bases are a match to TRBD1. Germline lookup yields CDR1 SGHTA and CDR2 FQGNSA. V gave up 3 bases and J gave up 7 bases; unmatched junction bases: 11. This CDR3 spans 16 amino acids. CDR3 DNA: TGTGCCAGCAGCTTGGGACTTGGACAGGGGGAGGGTGGCTACACCTTC. Protein product: CASSLGLGQGEGGYTF.

The gene calls are TRBV4-1 and TRBJ2-3, with 8 bases aligning to TRBD2. The V gene end was trimmed by 4 bases and the J gene end by 4 bases; junction bases not matched to a gene: 10. The CDR3 has 16 amino acids. The germline V gene has CDR1 MGHRA and CDR2 YSYEKL. The CDR3 reads CASSRLVAGGADTQYF. The DNA of the CDR3 is TGCGCCAGCAGCCGCCTTGTTGCGGGGGGTGCAGATACGCAGTATTTT.

V and J are TRBV5-1 and TRBJ2-7; D is perhaps TRBD1 (6 bases). This CDR3 comprises 15 residues. Germline V CDR1 and CDR2: SGHRS, YFSETQ. Trimming took off 2 bases at V and 2 bases at J, with 14 bases between the two ends. The CDR3 region is CASSLSGATAYEQYF. The CDR3 DNA sequence: TGCGCCAGCAGCTTATCAGGGGCGACGGCCTACGAGCAGTACTTC.

This sequence joins TRBV5-1 and TRBJ2-3; perhaps TRBD2 as D (6 bases). The CDR3 is 15 residues long. Trimming shortened V by 1 base and J by 6 bases, and 15 bases separated the two germline ends. Per germline, CDR1 SGHRS and CDR2 YFSETQ. The CDR3 coding sequence is TGCGCCAGCAGCTTGACGGGGGTCCCGGGCGATACGCAGTATTTT. The encoded protein is CASSLTGVPGDTQYF.

The chain is built from TRBV5-1 and TRBJ2-4; TRBD1 agrees at 7 bases. The CDR3 extends over 17 amino acids. V shed 0 bases, J shed 1 base, and the junction held 7 bases outside the gene matches. Germline V lookup: CDR1 SGHRS, CDR2 YFSETQ. DNA for the CDR3: TGCGCCAGCAGCTTGGCCACTCCACAGGGGGCCAAAAACATTCAGTACTTC. It codes for CASSLATPQGAKNIQYF.

This clone was observed many times. The chain couples TRBV7-9 to TRBJ2-1, with TRBD2 matching 15 bases. Losses at the gene ends were 1 base for V and 14 bases for J; bases not matched to a gene: 9. Germline V gene lookup returns CDR1 SEHNR and CDR2 FQNEAQ (reference sequence). This CDR3 contains 16 residues. CDR3: CASSLVSGTSGRLEFF. The CDR3 DNA reads as TGTGCCAGCAGCTTAGTGTCGGGGACTAGCGGGAGGTTGGAGTTCTTC.

This clone came up once. The gene calls are TRBV5-6 and TRBJ2-7; D may be TRBD1 (7 bases). The length of the CDR3 is 13 residues. Trimming pared 5 bases from V and 3 bases from J, leaving 12 bases between. Per germline, CDR1 SGHDT and CDR2 YYEEEE. In nucleotides, the CDR3 is TGTGCCAGCAGTCCAGGGGGGATCTACGAGCAGTACTTC. As protein: CASSPGGIYEQYF.

The chain couples TRBV14 to TRBJ2-3; 7 bases line up with TRBD2. CDR1 is SGHDN, CDR2 FVKESK, per germline. The CDR3 totals 11 residues. Trimming removed 2 bases from V and 14 bases from J; junction bases left unmatched: 4. CDR3 coding DNA: TGTGCCAGCAGCCAACGGGACTATCGGTATTTT. It encodes CASSQRDYRYF.

Points on this clone: At one boundary the junction diverges from the germline segment, which might be a read error. The chain carries TRBV7-7 and TRBJ1-2; TRBD1 agrees at 8 bases. The length of the CDR3 is 13 residues. In germline, CDR1 is SSHAT, CDR2 FNYEAQ (reference sequence). The CDR3, as DNA: TGTGCTAGCAGCTCCTCGGACAGGGCGGGCTACACCTTC. Its translation is CASSSSDRAGYTF.

The CDR3 DNA follows: TGTGCCAGCTCACCCACAGGGAGCTTGAACACTGAAGCTTTCTTT. Translated, it gives CASSPTGSLNTEAFF. V is TRBV18 and J is TRBJ1-1; D might be TRBD1 (6 bases). CDR1 KGHSH and CDR2 LQKENI come from the germline V gene. The CDR3 is 15 residues long. Deletions cut 3 bases from V and 0 bases from J, with 11 bases between.

The chain is built from TRBV5-4 and TRBJ2-7, with 10 bases aligning to TRBD2. The V and J ends lost 5 bases and 4 bases, in that order; junction bases with no gene match: 9. Germline lookup yields CDR1 SGHNT and CDR2 YYREEE (reference sequence). This CDR3 has 15 residues. This CDR3 reads CASSTQREGPYEQYF. CDR3 DNA sequence: TGTGCCAGCAGTACCCAGCGGGAGGGCCCTTACGAGCAGTACTTC.

The chain employs TRBV29-1 and TRBJ2-7; 7 nucleotides align to TRBD2. V lost 1 base, J lost 1 base, and 7 bases stayed unmatched. CDR3 length equals 15 residues. Germline values: CDR1 SQVTM, CDR2 ANQGSEA. The CDR3 sequence is CSVEGGRERSYEQYF. In nucleotides, the CDR3 is TGCAGCGTTGAAGGAGGGCGGGAGAGGTCCTACGAGCAGTACTTC.

The rearrangement uses TRBV2 and TRBJ1-4; 7 nucleotides line up with TRBD1. Trimming cost V 5 bases and J 2 bases; bases outside gene matches: 2. The germline gives CDR1 SNHLY, CDR2 FYNNEI. There are 14 residues in the CDR3. The DNA of the CDR3 is TGTGCCAGCAGTCCGACAGGGACTAATGAAAAACTGTTTTTT. Its translation is CASSPTGTNEKLFF. The whole variable domain, remainder taken from reference TRBV2 and TRBJ1-4, is EPEVTQTPSHQVTQMGQEVILRCVPISNHLYFYWYRQILGQKVEFLVSFYNNEISEKSEIFDDQFSVERPDGSNFTLKIRSTKLEDSAMYFCASSPTGTNEKLFFGSGTQLSVL.

V is TRBV5-1 and J is TRBJ1-2; TRBD1 agrees at 7 bases. Trimming at V came to 0 bases and at J to 7 bases, leaving 6 bases not matched to a gene. The germline CDR1 and CDR2 sequences are SGHRS and YFSETQ. This CDR3 has 14 residues. The CDR3 loop is CASSLGDRVPGYTF. In DNA form, the CDR3 reads TGCGCCAGCAGCTTGGGCGACAGGGTACCTGGCTACACCTTC.

This chain uses TRBV6-6 with TRBJ2-3; the match to TRBD2 covers 7 bases. The CDR3 length is 15 residues. Germline CDR1 and CDR2: MNHNY and SVGAGI (reference sequence). Trimming cost V 6 bases and J 6 bases; bases outside gene matches: 12. CDR3 coding DNA: TGTGCCAGCAGCCTAGAAGCGGGGCCTCTTGATACGCAGTATTTT. It encodes CASSLEAGPLDTQYF.

V is TRBV19 and J is TRBJ2-2; 8 nucleotides agree with TRBD2. The CDR3 has 19 amino acids. The germline CDR1 and CDR2 sequences are LNHDA and SQIVND (reference sequence). The trim removed 6 bases at V and 6 bases at J, leaving 21 bases unmatched. The CDR3 here is CASSTIMGLRGGGSGELFF. The CDR3 bases are TGTGCCAGTAGCACTATCATGGGTCTACGGGGCGGGGGGTCCGGGGAGCTGTTTTTT.

J is TRBJ2-7 and V is TRBV7-2; D is perhaps TRBD2 (6 bases). V was shortened by 2 bases and J by 7 bases, with 15 bases between the two germline ends. Germline assignment: CDR1 SGHTA and CDR2 FQGNSA. This CDR3 is built from 14 residues. Here the CDR3 reads CASSLWLVGGEQYF. CDR3 DNA sequence: TGTGCCAGCAGCTTATGGTTGGTTGGGGGGGAGCAGTACTTC.

The chain links TRBV5-1 to TRBJ2-2, with D perhaps matching TRBD1 (5 bases). Germline lookup yields CDR1 SGHRS and CDR2 YFSETQ. This CDR3 contains 15 residues. With 0 bases removed from V and 6 bases from J, the gap between germline ends came to 12 bases. CDR3 residues: CASSLGSQGPGELFF. For the CDR3, the DNA is TGCGCCAGCAGCTTGGGTAGCCAGGGCCCCGGGGAGCTGTTTTTT. Based on the CDR3 plus reference TRBV5-1 and TRBJ2-2, the full variable domain is KAGVTQTPRYLIKTRGQQVTLSCSPISGHRSVSWYQQTPGQGLQFLFEYFSETQRNKGNFPGRFSGRQFSNSRSEMNVSTLELGDSALYLCASSLGSQGPGELFFGEGSRLTVL.

The chain recombines TRBV7-9 with TRBJ1-3; the match to TRBD1 covers 8 bases. Germline V lookup: CDR1 SEHNR, CDR2 FQNEAQ (reference sequence). V trimming: 5 bases; J trimming: 8 bases; junction bases outside the gene matches: 2. The CDR3 sequence is 12 residues long. Here the CDR3 DNA reads TGTGCCAGCAGCCCACAGGGGGACACCATATATTTT. This gives the protein CASSPQGDTIYF.

V usage is TRBV19 and J usage is TRBJ2-7, with D unclear. The CDR3 consists of 15 residues. V was cut by 3 bases and J by 0 bases, with 12 bases left in between. Germline V gives CDR1 LNHDA, CDR2 SQIVND (reference sequence). CDR3 protein: CASSMWAGLSYEQYF. Here the CDR3 DNA reads TGTGCCAGTAGTATGTGGGCAGGTCTCTCCTACGAGCAGTACTTC.

V and J are TRBV7-9 and TRBJ1-2; no reliable D call. Germline values: CDR1 SEHNR, CDR2 FQNEAQ (reference sequence). CDR3 size: 13 residues. Trimming took off 0 bases at V and 6 bases at J, with 8 bases between the two ends. CDR3 sequence: CASSLAQRDGYTF. The CDR3 region has the DNA TGTGCCAGCAGCTTAGCGCAGAGGGATGGCTACACCTTC.

There are a few counts of this clone. This sequence joins TRBV4-1 and TRBJ1-2; D is perhaps TRBD1 (6 bases). From germline, CDR1 is MGHRA and CDR2 YSYEKL. V was pared by 5 bases and J by 2 bases, with 15 bases between. The CDR3 runs 15 residues. DNA of the CDR3: TGCGCCAGCAGCGAACCCTTCAGGGGAAACTATGGCTACACCTTC. The encoded protein is CASSEPFRGNYGYTF.

V is TRBV27 and J is TRBJ2-7; 9 bases align to TRBD1. The CDR3 spans 13 residues. J was trimmed by 3 bases and V by 3 bases; bases with no gene match: 0. Germline CDR1 and CDR2: MNHEY and SMNVEV (reference sequence). Here the CDR3 DNA reads TGTGCCAGCAGTTTGACAGGGGGCTACGAGCAGTACTTC. This sequence encodes CASSLTGGYEQYF.

The chain recombines TRBV6-5 with TRBJ1-2, with 8 bases identical to TRBD1. J lost 4 bases, V lost 2 bases, and 3 bases had no gene match. Germline V lookup: CDR1 MNHEY, CDR2 SVGAGI. The CDR3 is 14 residues long. CDR3: CASSYQQGGYGYTF. The CDR3 bases are TGTGCCAGCAGTTACCAACAGGGGGGCTATGGCTACACCTTC.

The chain carries TRBV5-4 and TRBJ2-3; the D gene is possibly TRBD2 (5 bases). Germline CDR1 SGHNT, CDR2 YYREEE (reference sequence). V shed 2 bases and J shed 2 bases, with 9 bases lying between them. The CDR3 extends over 14 amino acids. DNA of the CDR3: TGTGCCAGCAGCTTAGGACTGTACACAGATACGCAGTATTTT. It codes for CASSLGLYTDTQYF.